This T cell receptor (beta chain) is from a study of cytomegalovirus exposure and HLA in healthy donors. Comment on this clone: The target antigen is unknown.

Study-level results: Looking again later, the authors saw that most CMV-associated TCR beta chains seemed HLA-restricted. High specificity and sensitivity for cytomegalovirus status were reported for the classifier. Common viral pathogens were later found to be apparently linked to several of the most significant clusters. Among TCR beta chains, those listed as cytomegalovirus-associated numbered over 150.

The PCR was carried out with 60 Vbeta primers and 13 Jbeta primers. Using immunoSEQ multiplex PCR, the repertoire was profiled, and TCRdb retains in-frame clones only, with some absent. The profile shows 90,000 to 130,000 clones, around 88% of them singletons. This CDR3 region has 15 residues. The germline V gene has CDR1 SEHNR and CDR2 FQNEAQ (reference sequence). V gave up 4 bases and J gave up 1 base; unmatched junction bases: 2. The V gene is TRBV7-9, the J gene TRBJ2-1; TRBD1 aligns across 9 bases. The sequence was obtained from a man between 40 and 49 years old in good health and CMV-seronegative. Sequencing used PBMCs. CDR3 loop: CASSSGTGSYNEQFF. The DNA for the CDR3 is TGTGCCAGCAGCTCAGGGACAGGGTCCTACAATGAGCAGTTCTTC. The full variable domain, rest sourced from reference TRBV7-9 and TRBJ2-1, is DTGVSQNPRHKITKRGQNVTFRCDPISEHNRLYWYRQTLGQGPEFLTYFQNEAQLEKSRLLSDRFSAERPKGSFSTLEIQRTEQGDSAMYLCASSSGTGSYNEQFFGPGTRLTVL.